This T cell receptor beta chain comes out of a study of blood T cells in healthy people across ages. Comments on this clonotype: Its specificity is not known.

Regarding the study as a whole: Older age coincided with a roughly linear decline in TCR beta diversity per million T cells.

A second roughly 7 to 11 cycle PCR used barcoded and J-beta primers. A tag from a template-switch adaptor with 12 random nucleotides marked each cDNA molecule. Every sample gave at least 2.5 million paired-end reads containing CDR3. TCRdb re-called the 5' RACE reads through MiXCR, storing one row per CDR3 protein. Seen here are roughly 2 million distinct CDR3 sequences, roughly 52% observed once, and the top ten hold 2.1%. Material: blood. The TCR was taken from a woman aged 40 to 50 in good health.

CDR3 nucleotide sequence: TGCAGTGCTAATGACCGCCAGGGCAAATTAAACTATGGCTACACCTTC. It is translated as CSANDRQGKLNYGYTF. The chain has TRBV20-1 and TRBJ1-2; D possibly corresponds to TRBD1 (5 bases). The CDR3 is 16 residues long. The ends were cut back, 4 bases at V and 2 bases at J, with 20 bases in the middle. CDR1 is DFQATT, CDR2 SNEGSKA, per germline (reference sequence).